This paragraph covers one T cell receptor (beta chain) sequence. The antigen is unknown. These data belong to a study of memory CD4+ T cells and cytomegalovirus serostatus. The wider study: Of the healthy Belgian adults, 9 were CMV seropositive and 20 to 25 seronegative. Overall study findings and caveats: Median bootstrapped AUC for CMV status was around 0.96 originally, 0.85 to 0.92 US-trained. CD4+ memory repertoires contained about two fifths of the 164 reported CMV TCRbeta sequences.

The sort gate was single viable CD3+CD4+CD8-CD45RO+ cells for memory CD4+ T cells. Serostatus was set by detecting CMV pp150, pp28, p38, p52 IgG. Measured with immunoSEQ multiplex PCR; TCRdb has only the in-frame clones, and not every one. The profile shows under 55,000 clones, 78% of them singletons. This sequence originates from an adult in good health and CMV-seronegative. Sequenced material: memory CD4+ T cells from blood.

This chain's CDR3 is CASSSRGQGNTIYF. CDR3 nucleotides: TGTGCCAGCAGTTCCAGGGGGCAAGGAAACACCATATATTTT. The V gene is TRBV6-5, the J gene TRBJ1-3, with 8 positions matching TRBD1. The germline CDR1 and CDR2 sequences are MNHEY and SVGAGI. After removal of 4 bases from V and 4 bases from J, the junction contained 3 bases not matched to a gene. The CDR3 extends over 14 amino acids.